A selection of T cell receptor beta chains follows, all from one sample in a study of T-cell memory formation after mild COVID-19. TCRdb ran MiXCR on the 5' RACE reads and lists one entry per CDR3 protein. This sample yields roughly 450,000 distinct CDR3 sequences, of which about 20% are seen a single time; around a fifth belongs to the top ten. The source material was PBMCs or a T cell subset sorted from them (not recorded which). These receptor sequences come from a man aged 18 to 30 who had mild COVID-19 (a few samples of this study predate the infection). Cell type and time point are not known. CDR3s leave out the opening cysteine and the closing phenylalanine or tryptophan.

SARDPRTGSNYGYT,TRBV20-1,TRBJ1-2
ASSQGPGGTEAF,TRBV4-2,TRBJ1-1
ASSSQQGRNSPLH,TRBV5-1,TRBJ1-6
ASEGGSLGGYT,TRBV2,TRBJ1-2
ASTEDRYGYT,TRBV6-2/TRBV6-3,TRBJ1-2
ASSFGGVTSYEQY,TRBV5-6,TRBJ2-7
ASTYPGLAGGSSTDTQY,TRBV7-9,TRBJ2-3
SARPGFAEAF,TRBV20-1,TRBJ1-1
ASKQGLAGNTIY,TRBV6-5,TRBJ1-3
ASSLAGRANTGELF,TRBV7-6,TRBJ2-2
ASSVDRAYEQY,TRBV6-1,TRBJ2-7
ASSPPPTGSETQY,TRBV3-1,TRBJ2-5
ASSIGILQETQY,TRBV5-1,TRBJ2-5
ASSIDPPGTSTGELF,TRBV19,TRBJ2-2
SARANRWAGAIDTQY,TRBV20-1,TRBJ2-3
ASSEPGGPETQY,TRBV6-1,TRBJ2-5
ASSLARDQPQH,TRBV12-3/TRBV12-4,TRBJ1-5
ASSYGGSVRNSPLH,TRBV7-2,TRBJ1-6
ASSLDGGAYNEQF,TRBV7-2,TRBJ2-1
ASSQVGGGYT,TRBV4-1,TRBJ1-2
SARAHGTGGREQY,TRBV20-1,TRBJ2-7
ASSIDGAGGNQPQH,TRBV19,TRBJ1-5
ASSPAVLELF,TRBV12-3/TRBV12-4,TRBJ2-2
ASSEYRGVVGGYT,TRBV25-1,TRBJ1-2
ASSLAPSTGDMNTEAF,TRBV7-6,TRBJ1-1
ATGGAETQY,TRBV6-5,TRBJ2-5
ASSPSGGSSYEQY,TRBV4-2,TRBJ2-7
ASSQAGQPQH,TRBV4-1,TRBJ1-5
ASSFRGEPYNEQF,TRBV5-1,TRBJ2-1
SANTGVADTQY,TRBV20-1,TRBJ2-3
ASSPTGRGRDEQF,TRBV7-2,TRBJ2-1
AISEQGDTQY,TRBV10-3,TRBJ2-3
SQQGAKNNEQF,TRBV20-1,TRBJ2-1
SATPGWAGETQY,TRBV20-1,TRBJ2-5
ASSFVASYGYT,TRBV12-3/TRBV12-4,TRBJ1-2
ASSFGTGVSPLH,TRBV5-1,TRBJ1-6
ASSLQPPTGANVLT,TRBV6-2/TRBV6-3,TRBJ2-6
ASPRGPRETQY,TRBV18,TRBJ2-5
ATLGQGSSSYEQY,TRBV18,TRBJ2-7
ASSLGSHRVDREQY,TRBV5-1,TRBJ2-7
ASSRGAENIQY,TRBV12-3/TRBV12-4,TRBJ2-4
ASSSRAGNEQF,TRBV12-3/TRBV12-4,TRBJ2-1
ASSPPGADTQY,TRBV7-3,TRBJ2-3
ASSLESGRMS,TRBV7-9,TRBJ1-2
ASSQGGPVDTQY,TRBV12-3/TRBV12-4,TRBJ2-3
SARGAGTYEKLF,TRBV20-1,TRBJ1-4